The entry below gives a single T cell receptor beta chain sequence along with its context. The antigen is undetermined. The sample is drawn from a study of T cell responses to AZD1222 COVID-19 vaccine. Overall study context: Pooling of second doses given at about 4 or about 12 weeks was done.

CDR3 length: 13 amino acids. V was clipped by 5 bases and J by 2 bases, with 9 bases between them. General study findings and limits: White British ancestry dominated among donors, who included more females, and clonal diversity was possibly underestimated.

Data came from immunoSEQ multiplex PCR; TCRdb stores just in-frame clones and leaves some out. Of around 180,000 clones in the sample, 85% to 95% were seen once. Source: peripheral blood, taken on day 0 of AZD1222 vaccination. The V call is TRBV12-3 or TRBV12-4, the J call TRBJ1-2; D gene unclear. The receptor was derived from an adult in good health. CDR3 bases: TGTGCCAGCAGTGCCGGGCCCAACTATGGCTACACCTTC. It codes for CASSAGPNYGYTF.